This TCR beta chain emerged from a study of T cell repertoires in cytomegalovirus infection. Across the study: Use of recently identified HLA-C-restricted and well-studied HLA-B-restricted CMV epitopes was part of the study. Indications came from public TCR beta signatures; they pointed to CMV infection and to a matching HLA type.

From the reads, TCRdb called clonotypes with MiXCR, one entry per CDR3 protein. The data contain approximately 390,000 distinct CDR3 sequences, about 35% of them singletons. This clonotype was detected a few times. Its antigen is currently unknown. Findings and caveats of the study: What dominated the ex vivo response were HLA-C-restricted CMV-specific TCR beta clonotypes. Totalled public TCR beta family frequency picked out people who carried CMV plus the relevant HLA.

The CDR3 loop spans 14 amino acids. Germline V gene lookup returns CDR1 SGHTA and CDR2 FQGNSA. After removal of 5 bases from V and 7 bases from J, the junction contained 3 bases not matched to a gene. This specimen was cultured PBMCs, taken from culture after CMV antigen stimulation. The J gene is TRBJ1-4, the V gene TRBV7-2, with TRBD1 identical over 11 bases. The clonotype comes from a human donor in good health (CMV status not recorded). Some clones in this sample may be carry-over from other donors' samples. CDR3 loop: CASSTGTGGEKLFF. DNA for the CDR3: TGTGCCAGCAGCACCGGGACAGGGGGTGAAAAACTGTTTTTT. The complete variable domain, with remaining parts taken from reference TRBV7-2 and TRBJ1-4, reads GAGVSQSPSNKVTEKGKDVELRCDPISGHTALYWYRQSLGQGLEFLIYFQGNSAPDKSGLPSDRFSAERTGGSVSTLTIQRTQQEDSAVYLCASSTGTGGEKLFFGSGTQLSVL.